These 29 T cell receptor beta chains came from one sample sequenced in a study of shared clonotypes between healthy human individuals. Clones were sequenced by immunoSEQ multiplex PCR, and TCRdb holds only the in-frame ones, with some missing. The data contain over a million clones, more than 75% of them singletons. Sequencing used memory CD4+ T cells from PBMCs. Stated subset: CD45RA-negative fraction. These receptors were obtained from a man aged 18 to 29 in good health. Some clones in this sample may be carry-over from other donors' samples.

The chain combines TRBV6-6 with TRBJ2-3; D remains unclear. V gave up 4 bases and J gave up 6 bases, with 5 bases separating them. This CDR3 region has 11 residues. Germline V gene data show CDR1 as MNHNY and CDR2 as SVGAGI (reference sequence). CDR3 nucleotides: TGTGCCAGCAGTTCATCGGATACGCAGTATTTT. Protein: CASSSSDTQYF.

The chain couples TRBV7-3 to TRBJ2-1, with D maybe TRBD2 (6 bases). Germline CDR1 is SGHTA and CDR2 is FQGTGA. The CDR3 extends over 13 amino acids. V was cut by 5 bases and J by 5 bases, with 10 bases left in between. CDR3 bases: TGTGCCAGCAGCCGCGGGGCCAACAATGAGCAGTTCTTC. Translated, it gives CASSRGANNEQFF.

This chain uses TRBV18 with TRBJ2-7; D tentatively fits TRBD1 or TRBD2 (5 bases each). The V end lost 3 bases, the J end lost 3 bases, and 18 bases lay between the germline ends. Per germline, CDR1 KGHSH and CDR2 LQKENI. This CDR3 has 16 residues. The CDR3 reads CASSPNQPGTGYEQYF. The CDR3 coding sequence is TGTGCCAGCTCACCCAACCAACCCGGGACGGGCTACGAGCAGTACTTC.

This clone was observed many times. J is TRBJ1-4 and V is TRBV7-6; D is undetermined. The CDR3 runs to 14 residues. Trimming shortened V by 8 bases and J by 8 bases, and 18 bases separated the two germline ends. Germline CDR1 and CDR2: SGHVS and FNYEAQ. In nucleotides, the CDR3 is TGTGCCAGCTCGGCGCAGGCCGTTCCAGAAAAACTGTTTTTT. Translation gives CASSAQAVPEKLFF. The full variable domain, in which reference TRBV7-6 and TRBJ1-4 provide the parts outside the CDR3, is GAGVSQSPRYKVTKRGQDVALRCDPISGHVSLYWYRQALGQGPEFLTYFNYEAQQDKSGLPNDRFSAERPEGSISTLTIQRTEQRDSAMYRCASSAQAVPEKLFFGSGTQLSVL.

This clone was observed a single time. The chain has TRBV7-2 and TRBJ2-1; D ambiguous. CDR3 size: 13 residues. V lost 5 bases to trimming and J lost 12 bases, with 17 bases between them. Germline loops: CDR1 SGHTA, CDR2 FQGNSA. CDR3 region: CASSLSTSPGQFF. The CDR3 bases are TGTGCCAGCAGCCTATCCACGAGTCCCGGGCAGTTCTTC.

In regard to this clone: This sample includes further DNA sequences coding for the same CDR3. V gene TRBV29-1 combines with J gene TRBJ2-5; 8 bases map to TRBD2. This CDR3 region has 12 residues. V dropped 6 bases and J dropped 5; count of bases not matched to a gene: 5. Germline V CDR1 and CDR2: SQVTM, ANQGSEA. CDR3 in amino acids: CSVETGGETQYF. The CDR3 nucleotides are TGCAGCGTCGAGACGGGAGGGGAGACCCAGTACTTC.

CDR3 region: CASRPAGMDQETQYF. The CDR3 nucleotides read TGTGCCAGCAGGCCAGCAGGGATGGATCAAGAGACCCAGTACTTC. The V call is TRBV28, the J call TRBJ2-5; maybe TRBD1 (5 bases). The germline V gene encodes CDR1 MDHEN and CDR2 SYDVKM. This CDR3 has 15 residues. V gave up 6 bases and J gave up 2 bases, with 16 bases separating them.

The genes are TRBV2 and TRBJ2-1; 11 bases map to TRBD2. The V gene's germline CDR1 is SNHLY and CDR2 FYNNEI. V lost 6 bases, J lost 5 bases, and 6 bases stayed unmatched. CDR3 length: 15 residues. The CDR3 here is CASRMTSGMHNEQFF. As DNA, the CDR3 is TGTGCCAGCAGGATGACTAGCGGGATGCACAATGAGCAGTTCTTC.

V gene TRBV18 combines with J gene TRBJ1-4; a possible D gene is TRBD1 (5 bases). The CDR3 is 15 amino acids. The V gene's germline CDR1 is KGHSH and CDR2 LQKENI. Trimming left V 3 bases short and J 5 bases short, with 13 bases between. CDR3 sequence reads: CASSPPGGVNEKLFF. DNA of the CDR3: TGTGCCAGCTCACCCCCTGGGGGGGTGAATGAAAAACTGTTTTTT.

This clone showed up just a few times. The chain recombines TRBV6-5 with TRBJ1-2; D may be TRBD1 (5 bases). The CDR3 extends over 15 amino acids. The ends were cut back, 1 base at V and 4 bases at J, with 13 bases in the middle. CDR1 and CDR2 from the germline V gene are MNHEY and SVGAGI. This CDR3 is CASSYYPDRTYGYTF. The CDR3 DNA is TGTGCCAGCAGTTACTACCCCGACAGAACCTATGGCTACACCTTC.

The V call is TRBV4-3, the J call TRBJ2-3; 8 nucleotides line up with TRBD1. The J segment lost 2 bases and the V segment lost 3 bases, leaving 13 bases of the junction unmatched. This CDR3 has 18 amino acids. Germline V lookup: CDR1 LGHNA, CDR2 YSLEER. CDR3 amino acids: CASSQIPPTGDTTDTQYF. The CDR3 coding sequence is TGCGCCAGCAGCCAGATACCCCCGACAGGGGACACCACAGATACGCAGTATTTT.

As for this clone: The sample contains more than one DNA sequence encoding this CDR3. The chain's CDR3 is CASSRGRGLSYEQYF. The DNA for the CDR3 is TGTGCCAGCAGTAGGGGTCGGGGGCTCTCCTACGAGCAGTACTTC. This rearrangement joins TRBV27 to TRBJ2-7; D may correspond to TRBD1 or TRBD2 (6 bases each). V was pared by 5 bases and J by 0 bases, with 14 bases between. CDR3 length: 15 amino acids. Germline-derived CDR1 and CDR2 are MNHEY and SMNVEV (reference sequence).

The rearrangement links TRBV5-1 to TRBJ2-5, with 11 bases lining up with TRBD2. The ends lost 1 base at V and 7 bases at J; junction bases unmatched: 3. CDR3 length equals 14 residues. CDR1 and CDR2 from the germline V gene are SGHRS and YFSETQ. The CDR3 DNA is TGCGCCAGCAGCTTGACTAGCGGGAGTGGGACCCAGTACTTC. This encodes CASSLTSGSGTQYF.

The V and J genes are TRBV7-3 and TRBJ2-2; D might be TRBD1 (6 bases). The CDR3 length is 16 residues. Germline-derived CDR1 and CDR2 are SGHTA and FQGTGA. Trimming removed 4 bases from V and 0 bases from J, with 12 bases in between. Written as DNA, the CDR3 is TGTGCCAGCAGCTCCTACGGGACACCGAACACCGGGGAGCTGTTTTTT. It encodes CASSSYGTPNTGELFF.

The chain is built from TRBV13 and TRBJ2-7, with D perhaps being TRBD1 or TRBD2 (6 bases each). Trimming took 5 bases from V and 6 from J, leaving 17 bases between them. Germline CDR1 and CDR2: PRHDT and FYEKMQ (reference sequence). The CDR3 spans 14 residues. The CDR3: CASSADTEGGEQYF. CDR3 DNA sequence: TGTGCCAGCAGCGCGGACACGGAGGGGGGCGAGCAGTACTTC.

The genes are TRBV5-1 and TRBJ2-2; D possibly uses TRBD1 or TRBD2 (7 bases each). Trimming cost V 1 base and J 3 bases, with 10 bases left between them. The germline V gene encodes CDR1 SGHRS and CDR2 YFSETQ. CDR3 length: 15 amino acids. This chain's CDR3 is CASSLPGGDTGELFF. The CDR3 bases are TGCGCCAGCAGCTTGCCAGGGGGGGACACCGGGGAGCTGTTTTTT.

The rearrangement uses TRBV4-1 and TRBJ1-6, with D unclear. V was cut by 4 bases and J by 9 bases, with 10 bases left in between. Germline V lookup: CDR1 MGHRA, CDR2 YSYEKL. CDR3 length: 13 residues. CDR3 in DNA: TGCGCCAGCAGCCCGACCGAGAGTTCACCCCTCCACTTT. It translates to CASSPTESSPLHF.

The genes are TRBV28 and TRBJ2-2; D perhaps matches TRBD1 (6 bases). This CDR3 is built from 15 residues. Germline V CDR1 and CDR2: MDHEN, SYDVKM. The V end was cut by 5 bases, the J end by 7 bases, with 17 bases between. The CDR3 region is CASSPGAGVGGELFF. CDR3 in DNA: TGTGCCAGCAGTCCAGGGGCCGGGGTTGGCGGGGAGCTGTTTTTT.

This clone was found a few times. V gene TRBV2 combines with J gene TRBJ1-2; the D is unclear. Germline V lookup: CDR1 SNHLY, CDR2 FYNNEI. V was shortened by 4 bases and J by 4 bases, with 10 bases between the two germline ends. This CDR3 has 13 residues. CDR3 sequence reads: CASSGRGLYGYTF. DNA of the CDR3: TGTGCCAGCAGTGGTCGCGGCCTCTATGGCTACACCTTC.

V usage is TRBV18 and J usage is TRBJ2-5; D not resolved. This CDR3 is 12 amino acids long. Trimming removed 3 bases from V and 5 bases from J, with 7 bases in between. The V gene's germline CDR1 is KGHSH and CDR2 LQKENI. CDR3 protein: CASSPSKETQYF. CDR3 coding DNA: TGTGCCAGCTCACCGTCTAAGGAGACCCAGTACTTC.

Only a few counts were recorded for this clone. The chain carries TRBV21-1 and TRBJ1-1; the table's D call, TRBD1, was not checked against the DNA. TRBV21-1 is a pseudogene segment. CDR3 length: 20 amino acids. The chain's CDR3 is CASSNGQSRAAQLADTEAFF. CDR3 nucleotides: TGTGCCAGCAGCAACGGACAAAGTCGCGCGGCCCAACTCGCGGACACTGAAGCTTTCTTT.

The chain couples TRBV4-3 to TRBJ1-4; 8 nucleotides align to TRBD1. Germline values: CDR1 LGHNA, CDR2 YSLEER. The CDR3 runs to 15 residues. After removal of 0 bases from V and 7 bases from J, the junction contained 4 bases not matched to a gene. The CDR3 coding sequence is TGCGCCAGCAGCCAAGATGGGACAGGTCGTGAAAAACTGTTTTTT. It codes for CASSQDGTGREKLFF.

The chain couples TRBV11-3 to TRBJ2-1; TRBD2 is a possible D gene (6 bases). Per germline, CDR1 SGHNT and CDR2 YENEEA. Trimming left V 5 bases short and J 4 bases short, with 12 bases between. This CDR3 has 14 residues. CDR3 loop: CASSADYPYNEQFF. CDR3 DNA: TGTGCCAGCAGCGCGGACTATCCATACAATGAGCAGTTCTTC.

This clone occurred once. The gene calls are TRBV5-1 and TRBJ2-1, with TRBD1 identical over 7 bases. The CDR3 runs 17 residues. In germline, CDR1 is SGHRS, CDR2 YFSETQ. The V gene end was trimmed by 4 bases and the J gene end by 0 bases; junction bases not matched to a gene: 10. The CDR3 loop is CASSAFDRAASYNEQFF. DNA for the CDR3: TGCGCCAGCAGCGCATTTGACAGGGCCGCCTCCTACAATGAGCAGTTCTTC. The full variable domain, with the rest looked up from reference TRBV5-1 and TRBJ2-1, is KAGVTQTPRYLIKTRGQQVTLSCSPISGHRSVSWYQQTPGQGLQFLFEYFSETQRNKGNFPGRFSGRQFSNSRSEMNVSTLELGDSALYLCASSAFDRAASYNEQFFGPGTRLTVL.

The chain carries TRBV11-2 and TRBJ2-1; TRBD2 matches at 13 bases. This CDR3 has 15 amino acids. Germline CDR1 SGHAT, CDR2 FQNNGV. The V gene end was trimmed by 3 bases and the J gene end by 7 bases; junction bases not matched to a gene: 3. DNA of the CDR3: TGTGCCAGCAGCTTTACTAGCGGGAGGGGGAATGAGCAGTTCTTC. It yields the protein CASSFTSGRGNEQFF. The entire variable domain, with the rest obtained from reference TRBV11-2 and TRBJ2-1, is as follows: EAGVAQSPRYKIIEKRQSVAFWCNPISGHATLYWYQQILGQGPKLLIQFQNNGVVDDSQLPKDRFSAERLKGVDSTLKIQPAKLEDSAVYLCASSFTSGRGNEQFFGPGTRLTVL.

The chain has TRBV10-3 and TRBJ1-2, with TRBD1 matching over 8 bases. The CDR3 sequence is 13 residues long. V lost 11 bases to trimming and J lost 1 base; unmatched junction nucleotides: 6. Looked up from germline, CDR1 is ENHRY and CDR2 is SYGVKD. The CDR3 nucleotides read TGTGCCGCAGAGACAGGGGTTAACTATGGCTACACCTTC. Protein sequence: CAAETGVNYGYTF.

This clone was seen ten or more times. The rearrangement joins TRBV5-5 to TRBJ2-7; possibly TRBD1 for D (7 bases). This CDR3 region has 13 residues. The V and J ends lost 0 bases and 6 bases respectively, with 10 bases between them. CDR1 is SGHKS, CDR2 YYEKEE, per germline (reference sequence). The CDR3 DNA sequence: TGTGCCAGCAGCTTGGGGCAGGGGGGCGAGCAGTACTTC. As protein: CASSLGQGGEQYF.

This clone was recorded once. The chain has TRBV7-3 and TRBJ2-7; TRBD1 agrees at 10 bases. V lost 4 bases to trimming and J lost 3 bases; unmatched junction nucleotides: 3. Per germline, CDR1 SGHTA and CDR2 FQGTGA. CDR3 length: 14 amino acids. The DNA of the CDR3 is TGTGCCAGCAGCTGGGGACAGGGGAGCTACGAGCAGTACTTC. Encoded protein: CASSWGQGSYEQYF.

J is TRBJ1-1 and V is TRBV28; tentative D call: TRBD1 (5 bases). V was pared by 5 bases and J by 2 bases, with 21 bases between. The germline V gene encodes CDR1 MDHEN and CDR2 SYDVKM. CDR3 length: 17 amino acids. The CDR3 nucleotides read TGTGCCAGCAGTCTCGGGGCGGGGGTGGCGGGTAACACTGAAGCTTTCTTT. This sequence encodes CASSLGAGVAGNTEAFF.